Below, one T cell receptor (beta chain) is given with its context. Its target is not known. The data are from a study of T cell responses to AZD1222 COVID-19 vaccine. V trimming: 0 bases; J trimming: 6 bases; junction bases outside the gene matches: 10. Germline values: CDR1 SGDLS, CDR2 YYNGEE. CDR3 length equals 17 residues. General observations from the study: The peak T cell response came first, and repertoires were sampled only after it.

Assay used: immunoSEQ multiplex PCR; TCRdb lists only in-frame clones, some missing. The sample consists of 95,000 to 150,000 clones, roughly nine tenths of them appearing once. The chain carries TRBV9 and TRBJ1-1, with 11 bases matching TRBD1. The origin of this receptor is an adult in good health. The input for sequencing was peripheral blood, taken on day 0 of AZD1222 vaccination. Here the CDR3 DNA reads TGTGCCAGCAGCGTAGGGAGGGGACAGGGGGATGATGCTGAAGCTTTCTTT. As protein: CASSVGRGQGDDAEAFF.